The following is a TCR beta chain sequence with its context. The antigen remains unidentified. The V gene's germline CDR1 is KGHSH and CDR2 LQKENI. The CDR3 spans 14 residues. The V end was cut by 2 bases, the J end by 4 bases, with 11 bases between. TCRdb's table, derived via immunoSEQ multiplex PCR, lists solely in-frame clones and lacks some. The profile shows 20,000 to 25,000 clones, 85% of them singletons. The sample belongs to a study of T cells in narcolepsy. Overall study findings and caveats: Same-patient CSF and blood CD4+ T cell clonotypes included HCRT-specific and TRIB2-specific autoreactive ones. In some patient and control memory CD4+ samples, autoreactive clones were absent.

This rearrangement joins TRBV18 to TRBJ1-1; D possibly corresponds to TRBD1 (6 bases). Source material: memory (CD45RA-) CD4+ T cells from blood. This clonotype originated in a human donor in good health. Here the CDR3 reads CASSPEGGFTEAFF. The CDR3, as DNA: TGTGCCAGCTCACCAGAAGGGGGGTTCACTGAAGCTTTCTTT.